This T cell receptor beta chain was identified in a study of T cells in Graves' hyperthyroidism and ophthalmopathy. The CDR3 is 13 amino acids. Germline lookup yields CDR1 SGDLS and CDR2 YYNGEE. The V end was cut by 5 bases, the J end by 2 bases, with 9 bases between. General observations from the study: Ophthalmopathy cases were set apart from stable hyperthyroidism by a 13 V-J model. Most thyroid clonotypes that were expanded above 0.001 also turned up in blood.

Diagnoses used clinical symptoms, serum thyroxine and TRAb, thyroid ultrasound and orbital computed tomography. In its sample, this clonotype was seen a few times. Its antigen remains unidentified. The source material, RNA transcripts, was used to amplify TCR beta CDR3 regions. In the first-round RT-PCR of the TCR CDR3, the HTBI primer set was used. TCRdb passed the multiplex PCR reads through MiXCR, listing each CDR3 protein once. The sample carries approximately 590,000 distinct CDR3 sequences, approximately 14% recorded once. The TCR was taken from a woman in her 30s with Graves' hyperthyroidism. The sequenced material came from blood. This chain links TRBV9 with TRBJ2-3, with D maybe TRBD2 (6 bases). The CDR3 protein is CASRGGDTDTQYF. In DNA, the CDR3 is TGTGCCAGCAGAGGCGGGGACACAGATACGCAGTATTTT.